The 26 T cell receptor beta chains reported below all come from one sample, sequenced in a study of blood T cell repertoires in COVID-19. Generated by immunoSEQ multiplex PCR, the TCRdb table keeps only in-frame clones and is missing some. The sample includes approximately 470,000 clones, 87% of them seen just once. Sequencing was performed on PBMCs or T cells enriched from blood (not recorded which). All receptors derive from a woman aged 18-35 years who had recovered from COVID-19.

This clone was counted between two and nine times. The chain recombines TRBV4-2 with TRBJ1-5; 9 nucleotides agree with TRBD1. The CDR3 length is 16 residues. The ends lost 0 bases at V and 5 bases at J; junction bases unmatched: 5. The germline gives CDR1 LGHNA, CDR2 YNFKEQ. The CDR3 here is CASSQDPGQGDQPQHF. The CDR3 nucleotides are TGTGCCAGCAGCCAAGATCCGGGACAGGGCGATCAGCCCCAGCATTTT.

Regarding this clone: The sample contains more than one DNA sequence encoding this CDR3. The chain combines TRBV30 with TRBJ1-2; 9 bases align to TRBD1. Germline-derived CDR1 and CDR2 are GTSNPN and SVGIG (reference sequence). J was trimmed by 5 bases and V by 2 bases; bases with no gene match: 6. The CDR3 loop spans 14 amino acids. In nucleotides, the CDR3 is TGTGCCTGGAGTCCACCCGGGACAGGGTATGGCTACACCTTC. It yields the protein CAWSPPGTGYGYTF.

The chain is built from TRBV4-1 and TRBJ1-5, with D possibly matching TRBD1 (6 bases). Germline V gene sequence: CDR1 MGHRA, CDR2 YSYEKL. This CDR3 is 14 amino acids long. Trimming took off 4 bases at V and 3 bases at J, with 10 bases between the two ends. Here the CDR3 reads CASSPQGYNQPQHF. CDR3 DNA sequence: TGCGCCAGCAGCCCCCAGGGGTACAATCAGCCCCAGCATTTT.

The chain is built from TRBV6-5 and TRBJ1-6; 10 nucleotides line up with TRBD1. V lost 6 bases, J lost 10 bases, and 9 bases stayed unmatched. Looked up from germline, CDR1 is MNHEY and CDR2 is SVGAGI. The CDR3 has 15 residues. CDR3 sequence: CASRIGTGEDSPLHF. CDR3 DNA sequence: TGTGCCAGCAGAATCGGGACAGGGGAGGACTCACCCCTCCACTTT.

The chain combines TRBV6-6 with TRBJ1-2, with 11 bases lining up with TRBD1. This CDR3 has 13 amino acids. The V gene end was trimmed by 7 bases and the J gene end by 12 bases; junction bases not matched to a gene: 10. Per the germline V gene, CDR1 is MNHNY and CDR2 is SVGAGI (reference sequence). CDR3 sequence reads: CASTPGQGARDTF. The CDR3 coding sequence is TGTGCCAGCACCCCAGGACAGGGGGCGCGGGACACCTTC.

The rearrangement uses TRBV5-6 and TRBJ2-5; 8 bases are a match to TRBD2. J gave up 0 bases and V 4 bases, and 8 bases lay outside the gene matches. The CDR3 is 16 residues long. Germline loops: CDR1 SGHDT, CDR2 YYEEEE. The CDR3 DNA reads TGTGCCAGCAGCCGATTTCGGCGGGGGGACCAAGAGACCCAGTACTTC. The encoded protein is CASSRFRRGDQETQYF.

The V call is TRBV19, the J call TRBJ1-1; D unclear. Germline lookup yields CDR1 LNHDA and CDR2 SQIVND (reference sequence). V was pared by 5 bases and J by 1 base, with 5 bases between. There are 12 residues in the CDR3. CDR3 nucleotides: TGTGCCAGTAGTTACGGGAACACTGAAGCTTTCTTT. Its protein is CASSYGNTEAFF. The full variable domain, rest sourced from reference TRBV19 and TRBJ1-1, is DGGITQSPKYLFRKEGQNVTLSCEQNLNHDAMYWYRQDPGQGLRLIYYSQIVNDFQKGDIAEGYSVSREKKESFPLTVTSAQKNPTAFYLCASSYGNTEAFFGQGTRLTVV.

The chain carries TRBV19 and TRBJ1-4; no definite D call. V was shortened by 7 bases and J by 7 bases, with 13 bases between the two germline ends. The germline gives CDR1 LNHDA, CDR2 SQIVND (reference sequence). This CDR3 contains 13 residues. CDR3 in DNA: TGTGCCAGTACCCCATACGTCGGTGAAAAACTGTTTTTT. This encodes CASTPYVGEKLFF.

V gene TRBV18 combines with J gene TRBJ2-2; TRBD2 agrees at 7 bases. Trimming took 1 base from V and 3 from J; bases not matched to a gene: 2. The CDR3 sequence is 15 residues long. Per germline, CDR1 KGHSH and CDR2 LQKENI. The CDR3: CASSPRGGDTGELFF. CDR3 DNA sequence: TGTGCCAGCTCACCACGGGGAGGGGACACCGGGGAGCTGTTTTTT.

The chain recombines TRBV5-6 with TRBJ1-2, with D possibly TRBD1 on 5 matching bases. The V gene's germline CDR1 is SGHDT and CDR2 YYEEEE. The CDR3 has 15 residues. V gave up 4 bases and J gave up 4 bases, with 17 bases separating them. The CDR3, as DNA: TGTGCCAGCAGCCCCCTAGATGCGGGGGGCTATGGCTACACCTTC. Translation: CASSPLDAGGYGYTF.

A single count supports this clone. This chain connects TRBV5-5 to TRBJ2-5; 9 bases map to TRBD2. The CDR3 contains 15 residues. The V and J ends lost 2 bases and 2 bases, in that order; junction bases with no gene match: 4. Looked up from germline, CDR1 is SGHKS and CDR2 is YYEKEE (reference sequence). The chain's CDR3 is CASSFSGSSQETQYF. The CDR3 nucleotides read TGTGCCAGCAGCTTTAGCGGGAGCTCACAAGAGACCCAGTACTTC.

The chain combines TRBV5-1 with TRBJ1-5, with TRBD1 as a possible D gene (5 bases). The germline V and J ends were trimmed by 0 bases and 5 bases, with 12 bases remaining between them. The CDR3 contains 15 residues. Germline CDR1 and CDR2: SGHRS and YFSETQ. The CDR3 here is CASSLEGRADQPQHF. Written as DNA, the CDR3 is TGCGCCAGCAGCTTGGAGGGGAGGGCTGATCAGCCCCAGCATTTT.

The J gene is TRBJ1-2, the V gene TRBV3-1 (or the pseudogene TRBV3-2); TRBD1 matches at 9 bases. The junction had 7 bases not matched to a gene; V was cut back by 4 bases and J by 13 bases. This CDR3 region has 12 residues. Germline lookup yields CDR1 LGHDT and CDR2 YNNKEL (reference sequence). CDR3: CASSRDRVLATF. CDR3 coding DNA: TGTGCCAGCAGCCGGGACAGGGTTCTAGCCACCTTC.

This chain connects TRBV6-5 to TRBJ1-4, with a weak D call TRBD1 (5 bases). Germline CDR1 MNHEY, CDR2 SVGAGI. Trimming left V 6 bases short and J 6 bases short, with 14 bases between. This CDR3 has 14 amino acids. This CDR3 reads CASRRNRLDEKLFF. As DNA, the CDR3 is TGTGCCAGCAGGCGCAACAGGTTAGATGAAAAACTGTTTTTT.

This chain uses TRBV30 with TRBJ2-5; D gene unclear. CDR1 is GTSNPN, CDR2 SVGIG, per germline (reference sequence). Trimming took off 0 bases at V and 0 bases at J, with 11 bases between the two ends. CDR3 length: 15 residues. In DNA, the CDR3 is TGTGCCTGGAGTGTAAGCTCCCGGTACCAAGAGACCCAGTACTTC. As protein: CAWSVSSRYQETQYF.

The rearrangement uses TRBV5-1 and TRBJ1-4; 7 nucleotides match TRBD1. This CDR3 has 14 residues. The germline CDR1 and CDR2 sequences are SGHRS and YFSETQ. V lost 4 bases and J lost 8; bases outside the gene matches: 8. The CDR3 DNA is TGCGCCAGCAGCCCTGGGACAGAGTACGAAAAACTGTTTTTT. This sequence encodes CASSPGTEYEKLFF.

This chain connects TRBV27 to TRBJ2-3; weak D call: TRBD2 (5 bases). The CDR3 is 14 amino acids. CDR1 and CDR2 (germline): MNHEY, SMNVEV (reference sequence). V was shortened by 5 bases and J by 0 bases, with 9 bases between the two germline ends. The CDR3 DNA reads as TGTGCCAGCAGTCCTCTAGCAAGCACAGATACGCAGTATTTT. This encodes CASSPLASTDTQYF.

This clone was recorded only once. The V and J genes are TRBV5-8 and TRBJ1-4; 7 nucleotides match TRBD1. CDR1 and CDR2 (germline): SGHTS, YDEGEE. The CDR3 spans 15 residues. J was trimmed by 8 bases and V by 1 base; bases with no gene match: 8. The CDR3 nucleotides are TGTGCCAGCAGCTTGACCAGGGGGTTCGACGAAAAACTGTTTTTT. This sequence encodes CASSLTRGFDEKLFF. Full variable domain (missing parts from reference TRBV5-8 and TRBJ1-4): EAGVTQSPTHLIKTRGQQATLRCSPISGHTSVYWYQQALGLGLQFLLWYDEGEERNRGNFPPRFSGRQFPNYSSELNVNALELEDSALYLCASSLTRGFDEKLFFGSGTQLSVL.

This chain uses TRBV4-1 with TRBJ2-1; D may be TRBD1 (6 bases). Germline V CDR1 and CDR2: MGHRA, YSYEKL. V lost 4 bases and J lost 8, with 18 bases in between. The CDR3 loop spans 15 amino acids. The DNA for the CDR3 is TGCGCCAGCAGCCCCCCCACAGGGTTTAGTGATGAGCAGTTCTTC. This translates into CASSPPTGFSDEQFF.

The chain recombines TRBV5-4 with TRBJ1-1, with 8 bases fitting TRBD1. Losses at the gene ends were 2 bases for V and 4 bases for J; bases not matched to a gene: 13. This CDR3 region has 17 residues. The germline V gene has CDR1 SGHNT and CDR2 YYREEE (reference sequence). CDR3 protein: CASSLGQGVFLGTEAFF. CDR3 DNA: TGTGCCAGCAGCTTAGGACAGGGAGTTTTCTTAGGCACTGAAGCTTTCTTT.

The chain has TRBV6-5 and TRBJ1-2; a weak D match, TRBD1 (5 bases). V lost 6 bases to trimming and J lost 8 bases, with 19 bases between them. Germline V lookup: CDR1 MNHEY, CDR2 SVGAGI. This CDR3 is 14 amino acids long. CDR3 residues: CASSPLGGKGGYTF. For the CDR3, the DNA is TGTGCCAGCAGCCCCTTGGGGGGGAAAGGAGGCTACACCTTC.

This clone was found once. The chain carries TRBV5-4 and TRBJ2-5, with 7 bases matching TRBD2. After removal of 3 bases from V and 5 bases from J, the junction contained 7 bases not matched to a gene. This CDR3 contains 14 residues. The germline gives CDR1 SGHNT, CDR2 YYREEE (reference sequence). The CDR3 DNA reads TGTGCCAGCAGCTGGCAGGTGGGGGGGGAGACCCAGTACTTC. It specifies CASSWQVGGETQYF.

The CDR3 sequence: CASSDSSSTDTQYF. The DNA of the CDR3 is TGCGCCAGCAGTGATAGTTCTAGCACAGATACGCAGTATTTT. This chain joins TRBV10-1 and TRBJ2-3, with D unresolved. Trimming removed 3 bases at V and 0 bases at J, with 7 bases between. Germline loops: CDR1 WNHNN, CDR2 SYGVQD (reference sequence). The CDR3 is made up of 14 amino acids.

The chain employs TRBV19 and TRBJ1-2, with 9 bases that match TRBD1. The germline V gene has CDR1 LNHDA and CDR2 SQIVND (reference sequence). This CDR3 is 14 amino acids long. V was pared by 3 bases and J by 6 bases, with 5 bases of the junction left unmatched. The CDR3 region has the DNA TGTGCCAGTAGTATCGGACAGGGGATCGATGGCTACACCTTC. It translates to CASSIGQGIDGYTF.

This chain joins TRBV6-5 and TRBJ2-3, with TRBD1 matching 8 bases. Germline loops: CDR1 MNHEY, CDR2 SVGAGI. The CDR3 is made up of 15 amino acids. V was pared by 2 bases and J by 3 bases, with 4 bases of the junction left unmatched. CDR3 sequence: CASSYGRQGTDTQYF. CDR3 nucleotide sequence: TGTGCCAGCAGTTACGGGAGACAGGGGACAGATACGCAGTATTTT.

This clone showed up just once. This rearrangement joins TRBV19 to TRBJ2-7; D may be TRBD2 (6 bases). The CDR3 consists of 13 residues. V dropped 3 bases and J dropped 3 bases, with 9 bases sitting between them. Germline values: CDR1 LNHDA, CDR2 SQIVND (reference sequence). The CDR3 DNA reads as TGTGCCAGTAGTATTAGCGGCAGCTACGAGCAGTACTTC. Amino acid sequence: CASSISGSYEQYF. The variable domain in full, with the rest retrieved from reference TRBV19 and TRBJ2-7, is DGGITQSPKYLFRKEGQNVTLSCEQNLNHDAMYWYRQDPGQGLRLIYYSQIVNDFQKGDIAEGYSVSREKKESFPLTVTSAQKNPTAFYLCASSISGSYEQYFGPGTRLTVT.